In this sample, the clone carrying this TCR beta chain turned up many times. Its antigen is not identified. A sample-barcoded 5' primer and a J-beta primer mix were used in a second PCR of about 6 to 11 cycles. TCRdb re-called the 5' RACE reads with MiXCR, one entry per CDR3 protein. The table lists 710,000 or so distinct CDR3 sequences, 32% of them singletons. The data are from a study of blood T cells in healthy people across ages. General study points: Per-million-T-cell TCR beta diversity fell roughly linearly with age.

Germline CDR1 KGHDR, CDR2 SFDVKD. The CDR3 contains 15 residues. Between the trimmed V and J ends, which lost 5 bases and 2 bases, there was a span of 13 bases. The rearrangement links TRBV24-1 to TRBJ2-3; possible D gene TRBD2, 5 bases. The clonotype comes from a woman over 75 in good health. The sequenced material came from blood. This CDR3 reads CATSGTAYNTDTQYF. The CDR3 bases are TGTGCCACCAGTGGGACTGCCTACAACACAGATACGCAGTATTTT.